This T cell receptor (beta chain) was recovered during a study of blood T cell repertoires in COVID-19. Overall study: From the United States, Italy and Spain came samples of acute and convalescent COVID-19. From T cells, B-cell-depleted T cells, or PBMCs came the material, which was cDNA or gDNA.

As originally analysed: Estimates of nucleated cell counts were drawn from the amplification of reference gene primers. Sequencing was performed with immunoSEQ multiplex PCR; in TCRdb, only in-frame clones are kept and a portion is missing. V, J and clone size derive from that table, while D and trimming were established from the DNA sequence. The data show about 360,000 clones, around nine tenths seen once. This clonotype was obtained from a human donor in a cohort sampled during active COVID-19. Material for sequencing was peripheral blood.

The CDR3 is CASSLGSDSNQPQHF. CDR3 nucleotides: TGCGCCAGCAGCCTAGGGAGTGATAGCAATCAGCCCCAGCATTTT. The J gene is TRBJ1-5, the V gene TRBV4-1; D gene unclear. Trimming left V 4 bases short and J 0 bases short, with 10 bases between. The CDR3 is made up of 15 amino acids. Looked up from germline, CDR1 is MGHRA and CDR2 is YSYEKL.